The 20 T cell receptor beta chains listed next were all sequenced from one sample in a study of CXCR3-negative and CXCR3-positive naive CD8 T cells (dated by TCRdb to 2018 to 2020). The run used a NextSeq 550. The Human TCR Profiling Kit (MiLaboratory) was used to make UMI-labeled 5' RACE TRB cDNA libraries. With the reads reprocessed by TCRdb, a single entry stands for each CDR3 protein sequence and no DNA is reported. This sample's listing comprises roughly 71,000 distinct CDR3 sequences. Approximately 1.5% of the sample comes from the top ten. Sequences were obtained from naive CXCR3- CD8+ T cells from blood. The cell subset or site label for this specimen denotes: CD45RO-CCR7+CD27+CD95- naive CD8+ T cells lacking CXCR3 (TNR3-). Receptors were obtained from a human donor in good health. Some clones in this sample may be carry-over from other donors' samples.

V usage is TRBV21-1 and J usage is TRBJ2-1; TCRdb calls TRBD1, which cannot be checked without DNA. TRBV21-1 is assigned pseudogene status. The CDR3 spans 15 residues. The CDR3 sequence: CASSSRDRLHNEQFF.

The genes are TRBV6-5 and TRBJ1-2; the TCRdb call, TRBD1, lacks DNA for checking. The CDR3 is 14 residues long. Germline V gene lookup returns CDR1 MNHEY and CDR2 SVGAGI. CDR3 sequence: CASSPGQETYGYTF.

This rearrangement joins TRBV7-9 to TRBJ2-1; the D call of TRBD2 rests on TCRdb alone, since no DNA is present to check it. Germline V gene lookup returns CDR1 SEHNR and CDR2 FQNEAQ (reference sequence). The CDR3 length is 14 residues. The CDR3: CASSALAGGVEQFF. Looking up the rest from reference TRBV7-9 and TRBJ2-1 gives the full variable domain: DTGVSQNPRHKITKRGQNVTFRCDPISEHNRLYWYRQTLGQGPEFLTYFQNEAQLEKSRLLSDRFSAERPKGSFSTLEIQRTEQGDSAMYLCASSALAGGVEQFFGPGTRLTVL.

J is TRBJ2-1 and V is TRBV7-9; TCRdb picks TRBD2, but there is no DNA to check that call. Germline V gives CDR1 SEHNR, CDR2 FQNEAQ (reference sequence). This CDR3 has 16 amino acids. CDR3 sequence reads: CASSLEGGPNPNEQFF.

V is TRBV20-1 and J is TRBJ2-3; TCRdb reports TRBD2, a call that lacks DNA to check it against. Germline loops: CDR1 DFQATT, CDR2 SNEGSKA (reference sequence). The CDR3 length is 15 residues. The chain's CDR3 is CSARDLTGEGYTQYF.

Here the CDR3 reads CASSYSPGLGADTQYF. The rearrangement joins TRBV6-5 to TRBJ2-3; TCRdb's assignment of TRBD2 cannot be checked, as there is no DNA. The CDR3 runs to 16 residues. The V gene's germline CDR1 is MNHEY and CDR2 SVGAGI.

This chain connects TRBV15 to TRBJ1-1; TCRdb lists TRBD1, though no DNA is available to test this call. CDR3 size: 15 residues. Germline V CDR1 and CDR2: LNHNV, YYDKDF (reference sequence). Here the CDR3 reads CATSRGGGANTEAFF.

CDR3 in amino acids: CASSPGSSGGNEQFF. The rearrangement uses TRBV14 and TRBJ2-1; lacking DNA, the TRBD2 call made by TCRdb goes unchecked. Germline values: CDR1 SGHDN, CDR2 FVKESK. The CDR3 is made up of 15 amino acids.

The CDR3 protein is CASSLIEYNEQFF. This chain uses TRBV7-9 with TRBJ2-1. The germline gives CDR1 SEHNR, CDR2 FQNEAQ (reference sequence). CDR3 length equals 13 residues.

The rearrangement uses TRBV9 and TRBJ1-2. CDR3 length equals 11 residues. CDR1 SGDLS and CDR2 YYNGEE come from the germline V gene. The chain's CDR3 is CASSDPRGYTF.

The CDR3 loop is CASSPTGAETQYF. The rearrangement uses TRBV7-9 and TRBJ2-5; without DNA, the TCRdb call of TRBD1 cannot be checked. CDR1 and CDR2 (germline): SEHNR, FQNEAQ (reference sequence). CDR3 length: 13 residues. Based on the CDR3 plus reference TRBV7-9 and TRBJ2-5, the full variable domain is DTGVSQNPRHKITKRGQNVTFRCDPISEHNRLYWYRQTLGQGPEFLTYFQNEAQLEKSRLLSDRFSAERPKGSFSTLEIQRTEQGDSAMYLCASSPTGAETQYFGPGTRLLVL.

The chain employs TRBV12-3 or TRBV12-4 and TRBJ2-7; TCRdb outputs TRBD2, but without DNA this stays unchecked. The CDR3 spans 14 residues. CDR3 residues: CASSLGRGYYEQYF.

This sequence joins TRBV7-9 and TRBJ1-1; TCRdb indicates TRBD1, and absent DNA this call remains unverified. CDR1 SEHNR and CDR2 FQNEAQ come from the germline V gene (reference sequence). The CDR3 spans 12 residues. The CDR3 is CASSLGAAEAFF. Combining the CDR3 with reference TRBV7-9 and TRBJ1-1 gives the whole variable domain DTGVSQNPRHKITKRGQNVTFRCDPISEHNRLYWYRQTLGQGPEFLTYFQNEAQLEKSRLLSDRFSAERPKGSFSTLEIQRTEQGDSAMYLCASSLGAAEAFFGQGTRLTVV.

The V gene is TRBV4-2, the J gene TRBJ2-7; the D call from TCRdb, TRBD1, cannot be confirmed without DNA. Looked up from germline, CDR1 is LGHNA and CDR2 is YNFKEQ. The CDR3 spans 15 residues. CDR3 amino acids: CASSPNRVYNYEQYF.

The CDR3: CASSLDGTSSYEQYF. The chain couples TRBV7-9 to TRBJ2-7; TCRdb's D call of TRBD1 is untestable without DNA. CDR3 length: 15 residues. Germline V gene sequence: CDR1 SEHNR, CDR2 FQNEAQ (reference sequence). The whole variable domain, remainder taken from reference TRBV7-9 and TRBJ2-7, is DTGVSQNPRHKITKRGQNVTFRCDPISEHNRLYWYRQTLGQGPEFLTYFQNEAQLEKSRLLSDRFSAERPKGSFSTLEIQRTEQGDSAMYLCASSLDGTSSYEQYFGPGTRLTVT.

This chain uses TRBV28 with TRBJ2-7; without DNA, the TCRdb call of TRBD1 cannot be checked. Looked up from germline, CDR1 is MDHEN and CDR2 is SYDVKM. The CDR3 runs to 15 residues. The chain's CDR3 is CASSLKAGWGYEQYF.

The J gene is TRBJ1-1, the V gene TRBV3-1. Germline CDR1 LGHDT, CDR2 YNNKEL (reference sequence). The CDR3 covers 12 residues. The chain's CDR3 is CASSQVYNEAFF.

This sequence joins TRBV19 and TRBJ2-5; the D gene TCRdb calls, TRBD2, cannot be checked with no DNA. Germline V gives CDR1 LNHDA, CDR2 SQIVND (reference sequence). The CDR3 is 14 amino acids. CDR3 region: CASSPRDSQETQYF.

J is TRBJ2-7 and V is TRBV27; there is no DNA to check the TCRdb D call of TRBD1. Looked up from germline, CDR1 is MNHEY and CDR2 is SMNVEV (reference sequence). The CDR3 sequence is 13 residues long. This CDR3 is CASSFGQDYEQYF.

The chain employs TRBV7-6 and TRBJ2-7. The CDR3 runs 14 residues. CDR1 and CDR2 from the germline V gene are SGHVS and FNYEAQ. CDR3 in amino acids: CASSDTIDTYEQYF.